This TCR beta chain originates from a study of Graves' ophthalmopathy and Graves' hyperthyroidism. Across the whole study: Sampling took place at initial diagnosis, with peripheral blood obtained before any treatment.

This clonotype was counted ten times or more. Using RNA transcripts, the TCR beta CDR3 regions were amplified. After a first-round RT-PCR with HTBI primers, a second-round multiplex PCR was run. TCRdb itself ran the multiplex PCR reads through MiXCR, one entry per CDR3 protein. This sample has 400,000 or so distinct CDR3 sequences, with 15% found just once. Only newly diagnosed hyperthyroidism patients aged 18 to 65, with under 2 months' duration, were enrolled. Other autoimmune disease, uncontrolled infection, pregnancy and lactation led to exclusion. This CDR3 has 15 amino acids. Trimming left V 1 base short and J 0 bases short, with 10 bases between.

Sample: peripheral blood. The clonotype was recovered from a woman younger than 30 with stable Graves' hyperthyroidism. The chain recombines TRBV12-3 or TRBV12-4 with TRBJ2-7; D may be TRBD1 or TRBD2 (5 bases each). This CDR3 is CASSLGGASSYEQYF. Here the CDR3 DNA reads TGTGCCAGCAGTTTAGGAGGGGCCAGCTCCTACGAGCAGTACTTC.